This entry lists 11 T cell receptor beta chains sequenced from one sample in a study of blood T cell repertoires in COVID-19. Sequencing was performed with immunoSEQ multiplex PCR; in TCRdb, only in-frame clones are kept and a portion is missing. The table has 200,000 to 250,000 clones, approximately 82% seen once. The sequenced sample consisted of peripheral blood. These receptors came from a man in his forties or fifties with active or convalescent COVID-19.

The chain joins TRBV28 to TRBJ1-6, with D possibly being TRBD1 (6 bases). Trimming cost V 3 bases and J 6 bases, with 15 bases left between them. The V gene's germline CDR1 is MDHEN and CDR2 SYDVKM. The CDR3 spans 16 residues. CDR3 coding DNA: TGTGCCAGCAGTTTGGGGAGAGGGGGATTTAATTCACCCCTCCACTTT. Protein: CASSLGRGGFNSPLHF.

The V and J genes are TRBV28 and TRBJ2-7; weak D call: TRBD1 (8 bases). Germline lookup yields CDR1 MDHEN and CDR2 SYDVKM. V shed 1 base and J shed 2 bases, with 12 bases lying between them. The CDR3 is 15 residues long. The CDR3 bases are TGTGCCAGCAGTTTATTACAGGGGGGGACCTACGAGCAGTACTTC. It specifies CASSLLQGGTYEQYF.

V usage is TRBV5-5 and J usage is TRBJ2-7; TRBD2 matches 7 bases. Germline CDR1 is SGHKS and CDR2 is YYEKEE (reference sequence). This CDR3 comprises 13 residues. V gave up 4 bases and J gave up 2 bases; unmatched junction bases: 3. The CDR3 loop reads CASSPREAYEQYV. CDR3 DNA: TGTGCCAGCAGCCCCCGGGAGGCCTACGAGCAGTACGTC.

The chain employs TRBV4-3 and TRBJ1-2; the D is unclear. Germline V CDR1 and CDR2: LGHNA, YSLEER. The CDR3 runs to 15 residues. V was clipped by 0 bases and J by 4 bases, with 12 bases between them. The CDR3 reads CASSQDHPPSYGYTF. CDR3 nucleotide sequence: TGCGCCAGCAGCCAAGATCATCCCCCCAGCTATGGCTACACCTTC.

The V and J genes are TRBV27 and TRBJ1-1; D call uncertain. CDR1 and CDR2 from the germline V gene are MNHEY and SMNVEV (reference sequence). V was pared by 3 bases and J by 3 bases, with 11 bases between. The CDR3 extends over 14 amino acids. This chain's CDR3 is CASSFGRSYTEAFF. In nucleotides, the CDR3 is TGTGCCAGCAGTTTTGGCAGGTCTTACACTGAAGCTTTCTTT.

This clone was picked up one time. This specimen includes other DNA sequences encoding the same CDR3. The rearrangement links TRBV19 to TRBJ1-2, with 9 positions matching TRBD1. The CDR3 has 16 amino acids. J lost 4 bases, V lost 0 bases, and 6 bases had no gene match. Germline V gene data show CDR1 as LNHDA and CDR2 as SQIVND (reference sequence). The CDR3 DNA follows: TGTGCCAGTAGTATAGATCGAGGACAGGGGTCCTATGGCTACACCTTC. Translated: CASSIDRGQGSYGYTF.

The chain couples TRBV19 to TRBJ2-1; D gene ambiguous. Germline CDR1 reads LNHDA; CDR2 reads SQIVND (reference sequence). CDR3 size: 16 residues. V dropped 1 base and J dropped 8 bases, with 18 bases sitting between them. In nucleotides, the CDR3 is TGTGCCAGTAGTATAGGGCCACTCGAGCGTCGGCATGAGCAGTTCTTC. Translating it yields CASSIGPLERRHEQFF.

CDR3 DNA: TGTGCCAGCAGCGACCGGACAGGTGGCTACACCTTC. This sequence encodes CASSDRTGGYTF. The chain combines TRBV4-2 with TRBJ1-2; the match to TRBD1 covers 7 bases. V dropped 5 bases and J dropped 7; count of bases not matched to a gene: 4. The CDR3 has 12 residues. Germline CDR1 LGHNA, CDR2 YNFKEQ.

The genes are TRBV15 and TRBJ1-5; D possibly corresponds to TRBD1 (5 bases). Trimming took off 0 bases at V and 9 bases at J, with 21 bases between the two ends. Germline V gives CDR1 LNHNV, CDR2 YYDKDF (reference sequence). The CDR3 contains 17 residues. CDR3 DNA: TGTGCCACCAGCAGAGATCGGTCAGGAGGGGCTGGTGGGCCCCAGCATTTT. It translates to CATSRDRSGGAGGPQHF.

A few counts support this clone. The V and J genes are TRBV3-1 (or the pseudogene TRBV3-2) and TRBJ2-5, with 9 nucleotides matching TRBD2. The V gene's germline CDR1 is LGHDT and CDR2 YNNKEL (reference sequence). With 4 bases clipped from V and 5 bases from J, the junction kept 14 bases outside the gene matches. CDR3 size: 17 residues. Here the CDR3 reads CASSPRISGSPLETQYF. The CDR3, as DNA: TGTGCCAGCAGCCCCAGGATTAGCGGGAGCCCATTGGAGACCCAGTACTTC.

The V and J genes are TRBV5-5 and TRBJ1-2, with a possible D match to TRBD1 (6 bases). Trimming took 2 bases from V and 6 from J, leaving 17 bases between them. The germline gives CDR1 SGHKS, CDR2 YYEKEE (reference sequence). This CDR3 spans 15 amino acids. The DNA of the CDR3 is TGTGCCAGCAGCTTAACAGGGCGTGCGGATAATGGCTACACCTTC. It encodes CASSLTGRADNGYTF. Using reference TRBV5-5 and TRBJ1-2 for the parts outside the CDR3, the full variable domain is DAGVTQSPTHLIKTRGQQVTLRCSPISGHKSVSWYQQVLGQGPQFIFQYYEKEERGRGNFPDRFSARQFPNYSSELNVNALLLGDSALYLCASSLTGRADNGYTFGSGTRLTVV.